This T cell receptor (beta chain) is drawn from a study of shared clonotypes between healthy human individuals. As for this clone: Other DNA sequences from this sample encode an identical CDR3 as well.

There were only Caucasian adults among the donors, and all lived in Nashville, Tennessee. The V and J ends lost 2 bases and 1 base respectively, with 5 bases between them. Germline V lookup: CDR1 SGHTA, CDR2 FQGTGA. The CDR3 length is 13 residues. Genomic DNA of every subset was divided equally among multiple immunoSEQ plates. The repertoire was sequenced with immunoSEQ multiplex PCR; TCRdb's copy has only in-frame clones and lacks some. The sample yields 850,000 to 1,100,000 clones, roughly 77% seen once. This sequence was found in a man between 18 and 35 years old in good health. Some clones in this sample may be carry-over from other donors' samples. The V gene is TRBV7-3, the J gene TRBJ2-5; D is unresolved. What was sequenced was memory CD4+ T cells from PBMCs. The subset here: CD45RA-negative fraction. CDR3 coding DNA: TGTGCCAGCAGCTTAGGGTCCCAAGAGACCCAGTACTTC. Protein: CASSLGSQETQYF.